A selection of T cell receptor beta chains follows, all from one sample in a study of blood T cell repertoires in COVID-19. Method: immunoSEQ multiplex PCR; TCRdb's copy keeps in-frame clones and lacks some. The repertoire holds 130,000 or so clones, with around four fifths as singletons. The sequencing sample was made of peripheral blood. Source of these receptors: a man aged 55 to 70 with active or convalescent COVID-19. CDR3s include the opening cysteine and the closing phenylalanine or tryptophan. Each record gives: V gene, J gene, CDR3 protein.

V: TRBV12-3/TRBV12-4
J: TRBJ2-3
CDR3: CASSLSGDTQYF

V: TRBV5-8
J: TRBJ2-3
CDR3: CASSLENQVGTDTQYF

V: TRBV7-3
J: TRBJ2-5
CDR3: CASSETGGVETQYF

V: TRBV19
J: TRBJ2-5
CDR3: CASKRGAGGQTQYF

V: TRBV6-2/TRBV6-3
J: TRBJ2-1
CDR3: CASSLRGRAYEQFF

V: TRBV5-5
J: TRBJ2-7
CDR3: CASSRGGQGSEQYF

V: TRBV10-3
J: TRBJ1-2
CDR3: CAISESGGSNYGYTF

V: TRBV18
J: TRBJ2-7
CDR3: CASSPGQGGTYEQYF

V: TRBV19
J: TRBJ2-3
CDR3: CASSIASRATDTQYF

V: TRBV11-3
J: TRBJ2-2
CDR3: CASSLGGRVRSTGELFF

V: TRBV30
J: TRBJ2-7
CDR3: CACGQSYEQYF

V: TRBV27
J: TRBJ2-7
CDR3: CASSPSTSGSNYEQYF

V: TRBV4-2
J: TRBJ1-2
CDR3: CASSQHPGQASYGYTF

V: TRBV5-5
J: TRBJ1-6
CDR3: CASSYGTLDPYNSPLHF

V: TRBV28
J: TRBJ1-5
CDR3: CASRQGSLQPQHF

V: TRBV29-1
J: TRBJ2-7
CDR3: CSVGGDIPQSF

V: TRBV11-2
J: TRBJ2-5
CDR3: CASSLIRAEGETQYF

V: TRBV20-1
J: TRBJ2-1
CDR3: CSASTVAGYNEQFF

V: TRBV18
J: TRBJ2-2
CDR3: CASTKNRQGDTGELFF

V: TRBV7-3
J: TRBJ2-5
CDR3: CASSSYGAGQETQYF

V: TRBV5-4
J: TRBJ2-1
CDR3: CASSSTETLRQFF

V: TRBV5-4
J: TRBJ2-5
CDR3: CASSAPGHRGETQYF

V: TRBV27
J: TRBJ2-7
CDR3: CASSPVGPGGPPYEQYF

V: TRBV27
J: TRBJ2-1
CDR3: CASSLMGANWGYNEQFF

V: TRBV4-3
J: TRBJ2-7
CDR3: CASSQASGQGISYEQYF

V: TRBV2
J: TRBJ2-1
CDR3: CASSGGKNEQFF

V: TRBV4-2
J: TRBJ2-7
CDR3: CASSARAGVGEQYF

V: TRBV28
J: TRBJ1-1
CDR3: CASSLWGGEATEAFF

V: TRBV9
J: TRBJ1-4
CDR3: CASSVGNSATNEKLFF